What follows are 27 T cell receptor beta chains derived from one specimen sequenced in a study of cytomegalovirus exposure and HLA in healthy donors. PCR used 60 Vbeta primers and 13 Jbeta primers. Only in-frame clones appear in the TCRdb table, and some are missing; sequencing was by immunoSEQ multiplex PCR. The repertoire includes some 190,000 clones, around four fifths of them detected once, and roughly 1.7% sits in the top ten. Sequences were obtained from PBMCs. The receptors come from a man between 40 and 49 years old in good health and CMV-seropositive.

J is TRBJ2-7 and V is TRBV27; 8 nucleotides match TRBD1. After removal of 6 bases from V and 4 bases from J, the junction contained 11 bases not matched to a gene. The CDR3 extends over 15 amino acids. Per germline, CDR1 MNHEY and CDR2 SMNVEV (reference sequence). The CDR3 DNA is TGTGCCAGCAGACCTACCGGGACAGGCCTTTACGAGCAGTACTTC. As protein: CASRPTGTGLYEQYF.

The chain employs TRBV10-3 and TRBJ2-5; the D gene is possibly TRBD2 (6 bases). This CDR3 is 13 amino acids long. In germline, CDR1 is ENHRY, CDR2 SYGVKD. CDR3 bases: TGTGCAAACGGGGTCGGGGGACCAGAGACCCAGTACTTC. Its protein product is CANGVGGPETQYF.

V and J are TRBV5-1 and TRBJ2-1; the D gene is possibly TRBD2 (6 bases). Germline V gene data show CDR1 as SGHRS and CDR2 as YFSETQ. Trimming removed 0 bases from V and 2 bases from J, with 12 bases in between. This CDR3 has 16 residues. The CDR3 coding sequence is TGCGCCAGCAGCTTGGGACAGCGGGCCGCCTACAATGAGCAGTTCTTC. It encodes CASSLGQRAAYNEQFF. The whole variable domain, remainder taken from reference TRBV5-1 and TRBJ2-1, is KAGVTQTPRYLIKTRGQQVTLSCSPISGHRSVSWYQQTPGQGLQFLFEYFSETQRNKGNFPGRFSGRQFSNSRSEMNVSTLELGDSALYLCASSLGQRAAYNEQFFGPGTRLTVL.

The chain has TRBV7-2 and TRBJ2-2, with D unresolved. With 3 bases removed from V and 2 bases from J, the gap between germline ends came to 4 bases. The germline V gene encodes CDR1 SGHTA and CDR2 FQGNSA. The CDR3 has 13 residues. The CDR3 region is CASSFLNTGELFF. The CDR3 DNA sequence: TGTGCCAGCAGCTTCTTAAACACCGGGGAGCTGTTTTTT.

This chain joins TRBV6-5 and TRBJ2-5, with D unresolved. Near its end, the DNA agrees better with TRBJ2-7, so the J call may be wrong. Germline V lookup: CDR1 MNHEY, CDR2 SVGAGI. This CDR3 is built from 15 residues. The CDR3 sequence: CASSRTFPPTYEQYF. CDR3 nucleotides: TGTGCCAGCAGCCGCACGTTCCCCCCAACCTACGAGCAGTACTTC.

This clone was picked up a small number of times. This chain links TRBV6-1 with TRBJ1-5; D is uncertain. CDR1 MNHNS and CDR2 SASEGT come from the germline V gene. The germline V and J ends were trimmed by 5 bases and 3 bases, with 14 bases remaining between them. The CDR3 sequence is 15 residues long. For the CDR3, the DNA is TGTGCCAGCAGTCCCCAACGGGGAAACAATCAGCCCCAGCATTTT. Translation gives CASSPQRGNNQPQHF.

About this clone: In the same sample, other DNA sequences code for this CDR3. The CDR3 nucleotides read TGTGCCAGCAGTGTCCCCATAAATCCTAACAGCAATCAGCCCCAGCATTTT. This gives the protein CASSVPINPNSNQPQHF. The chain employs TRBV6-1 and TRBJ1-5, with D hard to call. The V end was cut by 4 bases, the J end by 1 base, with 17 bases between. Per the germline V gene, CDR1 is MNHNS and CDR2 is SASEGT. The CDR3 loop spans 17 amino acids.

The gene calls are TRBV6-5 and TRBJ1-4; 7 bases fit TRBD1. V was pared by 5 bases and J by 4 bases, with 4 bases of the junction left unmatched. This CDR3 has 14 amino acids. The V gene's germline CDR1 is MNHEY and CDR2 SVGAGI. In DNA form, the CDR3 reads TGTGCCAGCAGTGGACAGGTTTTTAATGAAAAACTGTTTTTT. As protein: CASSGQVFNEKLFF.

This clone came up once. The chain links TRBV7-3 to TRBJ2-7, with TRBD1 matching over 9 bases. The V segment lost 2 bases and the J segment 5 bases; nucleotides outside the gene matches: 10. Germline-derived CDR1 and CDR2 are SGHTA and FQGTGA. The CDR3 length is 16 residues. This CDR3 is CASSLGPGTGINEQYF. The CDR3 coding sequence is TGTGCCAGCAGCTTAGGCCCCGGGACAGGGATCAACGAGCAGTACTTC.

The chain employs TRBV7-2 and TRBJ1-4; D unclear. V gave up 5 bases and J gave up 4 bases, with 14 bases separating them. CDR1 is SGHTA and CDR2 is FQGNSA in the germline V gene. The CDR3 has 15 amino acids. For the CDR3, the DNA is TGTGCCAGCAGCCCCCGACTGAATCTTAATGAAAAACTGTTTTTT. Protein product: CASSPRLNLNEKLFF.

The V and J genes are TRBV28 and TRBJ2-3; 10 bases agree with TRBD1. The CDR3 has 16 residues. CDR1 MDHEN and CDR2 SYDVKM come from the germline V gene. Trimming took 8 bases from V and 5 from J; bases not matched to a gene: 13. Here the CDR3 DNA reads TGTGCCAGCCGGCCGGGGACAGGGGCCTTGGAAGATACGCAGTATTTT. It yields the protein CASRPGTGALEDTQYF.

As regards this clone: Different DNA sequences within this sample yield the same CDR3. J is TRBJ1-1 and V is TRBV30; D perhaps matches TRBD1 (6 bases). Germline lookup yields CDR1 GTSNPN and CDR2 SVGIG (reference sequence). The CDR3 length is 13 residues. Trimming stripped 0 bases from V and 5 bases from J, with 10 bases between. The CDR3 sequence: CAWSVRGGTEAFF. DNA of the CDR3: TGTGCCTGGAGTGTACGAGGGGGTACTGAAGCTTTCTTT.

This chain links TRBV28 with TRBJ2-5; 9 bases line up with TRBD1. V lost 5 bases, J lost 4 bases, and 5 bases stayed unmatched. The CDR3 is 14 residues long. CDR1 and CDR2 (germline): MDHEN, SYDVKM. Here the CDR3 reads CASSSGQGPETQYF. In DNA, the CDR3 is TGTGCCAGCAGTAGCGGACAGGGGCCAGAGACCCAGTACTTC.

As to this clone: Other DNA sequences from this sample encode an identical CDR3 as well. This chain uses TRBV27 with TRBJ1-5; TRBD1 matches 9 bases. Trimming at V came to 4 bases and at J to 2 bases, leaving 6 bases not matched to a gene. Looked up from germline, CDR1 is MNHEY and CDR2 is SMNVEV (reference sequence). CDR3 length: 16 residues. CDR3 region: CASSSATGGRNQPQHF. The CDR3 DNA sequence: TGTGCCAGCAGTTCAGCAACAGGGGGCCGCAATCAGCCCCAGCATTTT.

The table lists this clone with a few counts. The genes are TRBV27 and TRBJ1-2, with TRBD1 as a possible D gene (5 bases). V gave up 6 bases and J gave up 5 bases, with 10 bases separating them. The CDR3 consists of 12 residues. Germline V CDR1 and CDR2: MNHEY, SMNVEV (reference sequence). The DNA of the CDR3 is TGTGCCAGCAGGCGGGGACTATATGGCTACACCTTC. Protein product: CASRRGLYGYTF.

This CDR3 is CASSPGAAGHREVSEAFF. CDR3 DNA: TGCGCCAGCAGCCCTGGGGCTGCGGGCCACAGGGAAGTGTCTGAAGCTTTCTTT. The V and J genes are TRBV5-1 and TRBJ1-1; TRBD1 might be the D (6 bases). The CDR3 consists of 18 residues. V lost 4 bases and J 6 bases, leaving 28 bases between the germline ends. The germline gives CDR1 SGHRS, CDR2 YFSETQ.

This sequence joins TRBV19 and TRBJ2-5, with D possibly TRBD1 on 5 matching bases. The ends were cut back, 10 bases at V and 3 bases at J, with 15 bases in the middle. The CDR3 spans 13 residues. The germline CDR1 and CDR2 sequences are LNHDA and SQIVND (reference sequence). This CDR3 is CATTGVGKETQYF. The DNA of the CDR3 is TGTGCCACTACAGGCGTCGGCAAAGAGACCCAGTACTTC.

J is TRBJ2-1 and V is TRBV10-3; weak D call: TRBD2 (6 bases). CDR1 ENHRY and CDR2 SYGVKD come from the germline V gene. This CDR3 region has 15 residues. Trimming took 0 bases from V and 5 from J, leaving 11 bases between them. The CDR3 DNA reads TGTGCCATCAGTGAGTCGGCGGGGTTTAACAATGAGCAGTTCTTC. This sequence encodes CAISESAGFNNEQFF.

This clone showed up just a few times. The chain couples TRBV27 to TRBJ2-7; 7 nucleotides match TRBD2. Germline lookup yields CDR1 MNHEY and CDR2 SMNVEV (reference sequence). CDR3 length: 15 amino acids. V shed 4 bases, J shed 2 bases, and the junction held 8 bases outside the gene matches. CDR3 amino acids: CASSSGGTRTYEQYF. DNA of the CDR3: TGTGCCAGCAGTTCGGGGGGAACTCGTACCTACGAGCAGTACTTC.

The gene calls are TRBV6-4 and TRBJ2-2; 11 bases are a match to TRBD2. CDR3 length: 17 amino acids. The germline CDR1 and CDR2 sequences are MRHNA and SNTAGT. V trimming: 0 bases; J trimming: 6 bases; junction bases outside the gene matches: 6. Here the CDR3 reads CASSDSDTSGRSGELFF. The CDR3 DNA reads TGTGCCAGCAGTGACTCGGATACTAGCGGGAGATCCGGGGAGCTGTTTTTT.

The chain has TRBV29-1 and TRBJ1-2; 7 bases map to TRBD1. Looked up from germline, CDR1 is SQVTM and CDR2 is ANQGSEA. The CDR3 contains 12 residues. The junction had 9 bases not matched to a gene; V was cut back by 7 bases and J by 7 bases. The CDR3 nucleotides read TGCAGCGCCATGGAGGGGGCGGGTGGCTACACCTTC. Translating gives CSAMEGAGGYTF.

The J gene is TRBJ1-1, the V gene TRBV5-1; possible D gene TRBD1, 5 bases. Germline V gene lookup returns CDR1 SGHRS and CDR2 YFSETQ. This CDR3 spans 14 amino acids. Trimming cost V 4 bases and J 5 bases, with 15 bases left between them. The CDR3 reads CASSHLAGRTEAFF. The CDR3 nucleotides read TGCGCCAGCAGCCACTTGGCAGGGAGGACTGAAGCTTTCTTT.

This sequence joins TRBV13 and TRBJ2-2, with D possibly being TRBD1 (6 bases). V gave up 5 bases and J gave up 2 bases, with 15 bases separating them. Germline CDR1 is PRHDT and CDR2 is FYEKMQ (reference sequence). The CDR3 is 16 amino acids. CDR3 sequence (DNA): TGTGCCAGCAGCCCATGGACAGCCCTTAACACCGGGGAGCTGTTTTTT. Translated: CASSPWTALNTGELFF.

As DNA, the CDR3 is TGTGCCAGCAGCGTAGAGACAGCTTGGTTCACCGGGGAGCTGTTTTTT. Its protein product is CASSVETAWFTGELFF. The rearrangement links TRBV9 to TRBJ2-2, with a tentative D call TRBD1 (5 bases). There are 16 residues in the CDR3. V was cut by 0 bases and J by 4 bases, with 13 bases left in between. CDR1 SGDLS and CDR2 YYNGEE come from the germline V gene.

The J gene is TRBJ2-5, the V gene TRBV5-4, with 9 bases lining up with TRBD1. The V gene's germline CDR1 is SGHNT and CDR2 YYREEE (reference sequence). Trimming at V came to 4 bases and at J to 3 bases, leaving 4 bases not matched to a gene. The CDR3 is made up of 14 amino acids. CDR3: CASSPRTGEETQYF. The CDR3 nucleotides are TGTGCCAGCAGCCCCAGGACAGGGGAAGAGACCCAGTACTTC.

This clone turned up a few times. The chain couples TRBV18 to TRBJ2-2; TRBD2 might be the D (5 bases). With 5 bases removed from V and 5 bases from J, the gap between germline ends came to 12 bases. The CDR3 spans 14 residues. The germline V gene has CDR1 KGHSH and CDR2 LQKENI. The CDR3 protein is CASSILRETGELFF. CDR3 sequence (DNA): TGTGCCAGCTCAATCCTAAGGGAGACCGGGGAGCTGTTTTTT.

CDR3 region: CSVGVPGGILEQYF. The DNA of the CDR3 is TGCAGCGTTGGGGTACCGGGAGGGATACTCGAGCAGTACTTC. The J gene is TRBJ2-7, the V gene TRBV29-1; TRBD2 aligns across 8 bases. V was clipped by 4 bases and J by 6 bases; unmatched bases: 11. Germline CDR1 SQVTM, CDR2 ANQGSEA. The CDR3 is made up of 14 amino acids.